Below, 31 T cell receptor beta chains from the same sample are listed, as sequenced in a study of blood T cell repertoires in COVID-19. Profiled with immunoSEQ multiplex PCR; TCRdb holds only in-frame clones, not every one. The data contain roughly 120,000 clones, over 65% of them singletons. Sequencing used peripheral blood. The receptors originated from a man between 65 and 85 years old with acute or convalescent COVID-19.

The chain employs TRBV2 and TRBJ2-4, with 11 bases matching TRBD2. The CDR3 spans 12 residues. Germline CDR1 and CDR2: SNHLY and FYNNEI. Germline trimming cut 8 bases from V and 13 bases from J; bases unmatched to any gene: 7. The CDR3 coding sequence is TGTGCCAGCCGGCCGACTAGCGGGGCCCAGTACTTC. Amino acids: CASRPTSGAQYF.

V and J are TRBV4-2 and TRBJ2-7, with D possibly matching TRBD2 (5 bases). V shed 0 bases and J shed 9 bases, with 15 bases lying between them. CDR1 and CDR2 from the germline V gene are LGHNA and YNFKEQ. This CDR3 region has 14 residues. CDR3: CASSQDKLAGMQYF. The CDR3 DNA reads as TGTGCCAGCAGCCAAGATAAGCTAGCCGGGATGCAGTACTTC.

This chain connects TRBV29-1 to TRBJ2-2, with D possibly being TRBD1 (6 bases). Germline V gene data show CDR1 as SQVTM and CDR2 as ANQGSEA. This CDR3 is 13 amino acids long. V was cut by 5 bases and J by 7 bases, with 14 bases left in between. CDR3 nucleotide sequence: TGCAGCGTTCGAGGGGACACGGACGGGGAGCTGTTTTTT. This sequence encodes CSVRGDTDGELFF.

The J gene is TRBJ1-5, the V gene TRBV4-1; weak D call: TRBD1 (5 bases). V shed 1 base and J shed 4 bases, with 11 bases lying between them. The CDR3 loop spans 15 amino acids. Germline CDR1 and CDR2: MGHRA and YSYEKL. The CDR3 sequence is CASSQGGSGNQPQHF. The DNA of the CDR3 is TGCGCCAGCAGCCAAGGGGGCAGTGGTAATCAGCCCCAGCATTTT.

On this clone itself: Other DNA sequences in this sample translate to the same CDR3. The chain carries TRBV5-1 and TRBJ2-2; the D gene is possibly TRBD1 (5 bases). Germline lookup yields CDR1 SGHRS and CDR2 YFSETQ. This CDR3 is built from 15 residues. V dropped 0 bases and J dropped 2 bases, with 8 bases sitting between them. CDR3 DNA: TGCGCCAGCAGCTTGGAAGGGGTTAACACCGGGGAGCTGTTTTTT. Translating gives CASSLEGVNTGELFF.

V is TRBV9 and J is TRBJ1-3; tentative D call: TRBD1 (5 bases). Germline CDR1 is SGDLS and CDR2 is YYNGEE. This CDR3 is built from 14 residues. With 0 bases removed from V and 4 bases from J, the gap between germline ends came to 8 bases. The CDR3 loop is CASSVARQGNTIYF. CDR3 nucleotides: TGTGCCAGCAGCGTAGCTCGACAGGGAAACACCATATATTTT. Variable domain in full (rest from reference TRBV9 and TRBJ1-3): DSGVTQTPKHLITATGQRVTLRCSPRSGDLSVYWYQQSLDQGLQFLIQYYNGEERAKGNILERFSAQQFPDLHSELNLSSLELGDSALYFCASSVARQGNTIYFGEGSWLTVV.

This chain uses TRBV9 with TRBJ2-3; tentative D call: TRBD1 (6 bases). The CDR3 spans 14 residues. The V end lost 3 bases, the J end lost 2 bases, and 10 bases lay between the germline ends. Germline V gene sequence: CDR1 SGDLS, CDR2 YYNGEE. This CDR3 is CASSGGRITDTQYF. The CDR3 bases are TGTGCCAGCAGCGGGGGGCGGATCACAGATACGCAGTATTTT.

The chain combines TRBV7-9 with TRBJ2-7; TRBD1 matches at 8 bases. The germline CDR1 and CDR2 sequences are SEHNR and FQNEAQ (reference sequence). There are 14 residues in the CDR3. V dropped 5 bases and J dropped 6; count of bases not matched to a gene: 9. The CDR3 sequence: CASSQDREVGEQYF. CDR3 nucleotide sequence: TGTGCCAGCAGCCAGGACAGGGAGGTTGGCGAGCAGTACTTC.

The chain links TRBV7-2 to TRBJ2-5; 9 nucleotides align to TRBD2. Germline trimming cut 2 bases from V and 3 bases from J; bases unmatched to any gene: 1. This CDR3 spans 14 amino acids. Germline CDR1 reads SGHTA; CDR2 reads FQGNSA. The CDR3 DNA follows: TGTGCCAGCAGCTTAAGACTAGCGGAAGAGACCCAGTACTTC. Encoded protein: CASSLRLAEETQYF.

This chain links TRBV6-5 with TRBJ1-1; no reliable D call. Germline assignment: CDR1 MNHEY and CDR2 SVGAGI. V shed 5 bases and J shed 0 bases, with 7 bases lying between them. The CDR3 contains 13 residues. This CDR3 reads CASSTTVNTEAFF. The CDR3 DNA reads TGTGCCAGCAGTACCACTGTGAACACTGAAGCTTTCTTT.

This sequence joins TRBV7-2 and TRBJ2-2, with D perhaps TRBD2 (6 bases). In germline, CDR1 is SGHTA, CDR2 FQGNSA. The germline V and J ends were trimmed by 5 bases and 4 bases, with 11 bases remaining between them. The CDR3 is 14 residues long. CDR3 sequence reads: CASSPRDFTGELFF. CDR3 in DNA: TGTGCCAGCAGCCCCCGGGACTTCACCGGGGAGCTGTTTTTT.

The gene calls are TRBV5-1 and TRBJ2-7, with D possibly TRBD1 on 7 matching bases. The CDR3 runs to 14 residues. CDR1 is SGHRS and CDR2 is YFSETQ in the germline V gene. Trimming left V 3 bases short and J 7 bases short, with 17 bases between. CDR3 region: CASSSRGRGEEQYF. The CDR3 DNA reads TGCGCCAGCAGCTCGAGGGGGCGCGGGGAAGAGCAGTACTTC. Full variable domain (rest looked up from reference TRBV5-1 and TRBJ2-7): KAGVTQTPRYLIKTRGQQVTLSCSPISGHRSVSWYQQTPGQGLQFLFEYFSETQRNKGNFPGRFSGRQFSNSRSEMNVSTLELGDSALYLCASSSRGRGEEQYFGPGTRLTVT.

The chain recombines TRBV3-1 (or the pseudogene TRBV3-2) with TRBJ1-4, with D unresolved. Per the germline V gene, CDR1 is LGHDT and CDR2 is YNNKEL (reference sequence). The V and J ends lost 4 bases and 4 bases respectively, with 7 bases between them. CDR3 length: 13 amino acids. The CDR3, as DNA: TGTGCCAGCAGCCTCTGGAGTAATGAAAAACTGTTTTTT. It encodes CASSLWSNEKLFF.

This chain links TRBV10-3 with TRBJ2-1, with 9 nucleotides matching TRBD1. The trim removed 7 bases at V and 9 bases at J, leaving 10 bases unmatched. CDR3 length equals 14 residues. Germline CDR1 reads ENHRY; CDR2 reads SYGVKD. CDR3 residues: CAITPGQGPSEQFF. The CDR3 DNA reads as TGTGCCATCACGCCGGGACAGGGTCCATCTGAGCAGTTCTTC.

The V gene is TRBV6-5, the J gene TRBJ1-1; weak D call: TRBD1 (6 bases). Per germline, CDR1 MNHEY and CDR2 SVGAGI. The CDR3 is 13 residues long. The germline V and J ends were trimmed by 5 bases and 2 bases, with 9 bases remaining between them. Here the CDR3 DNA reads TGTGCCAGCAGTAAACAGGGTAACACTGAAGCTTTCTTT. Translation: CASSKQGNTEAFF.

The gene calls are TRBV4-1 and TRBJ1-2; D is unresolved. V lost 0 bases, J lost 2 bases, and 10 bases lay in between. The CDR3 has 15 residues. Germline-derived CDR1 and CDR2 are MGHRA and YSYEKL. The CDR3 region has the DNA TGCGCCAGCAGCCAAGATAGGAGGGTGAACTATGGCTACACCTTC. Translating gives CASSQDRRVNYGYTF.

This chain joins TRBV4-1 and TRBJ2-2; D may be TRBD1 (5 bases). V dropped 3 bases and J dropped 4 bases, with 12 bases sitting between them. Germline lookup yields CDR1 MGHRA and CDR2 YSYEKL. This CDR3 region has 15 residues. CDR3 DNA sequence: TGCGCCAGCAGCCAGCACGCAGGGTCCACCGGGGAGCTGTTTTTT. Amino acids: CASSQHAGSTGELFF.

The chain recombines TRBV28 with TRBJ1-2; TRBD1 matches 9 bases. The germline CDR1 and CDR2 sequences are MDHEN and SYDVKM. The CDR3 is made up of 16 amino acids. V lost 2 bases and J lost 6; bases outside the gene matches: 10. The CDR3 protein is CASSLMGQGSGDGYTF. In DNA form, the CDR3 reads TGTGCCAGCAGTTTAATGGGACAGGGCTCGGGGGATGGCTACACCTTC.

The CDR3 nucleotides are TGTGCCTGGAGTGTCCAGGGGGCAAGTGAAGCTTTCTTT. Translated, it gives CAWSVQGASEAFF. This chain uses TRBV30 with TRBJ1-1, with TRBD1 matching 8 bases. J was trimmed by 7 bases and V by 0 bases; bases with no gene match: 4. The CDR3 is 13 amino acids. The germline V gene has CDR1 GTSNPN and CDR2 SVGIG (reference sequence).

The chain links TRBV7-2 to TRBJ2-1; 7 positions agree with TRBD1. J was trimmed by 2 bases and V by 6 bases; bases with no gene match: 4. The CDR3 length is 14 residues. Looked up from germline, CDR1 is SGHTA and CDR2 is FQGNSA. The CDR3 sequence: CASSPGQTYNEQFF. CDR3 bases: TGTGCCAGCAGTCCGGGACAGACCTACAATGAGCAGTTCTTC. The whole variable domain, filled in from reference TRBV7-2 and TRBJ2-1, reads GAGVSQSPSNKVTEKGKDVELRCDPISGHTALYWYRQSLGQGLEFLIYFQGNSAPDKSGLPSDRFSAERTGGSVSTLTIQRTQQEDSAVYLCASSPGQTYNEQFFGPGTRLTVL.

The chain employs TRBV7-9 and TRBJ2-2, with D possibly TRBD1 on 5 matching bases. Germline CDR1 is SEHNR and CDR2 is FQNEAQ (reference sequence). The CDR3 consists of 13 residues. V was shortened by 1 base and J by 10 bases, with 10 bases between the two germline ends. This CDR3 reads CASSLEWGAELFF. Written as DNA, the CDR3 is TGTGCCAGCAGCTTAGAGTGGGGCGCGGAGCTGTTTTTT. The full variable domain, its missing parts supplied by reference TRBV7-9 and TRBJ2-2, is DTGVSQNPRHKITKRGQNVTFRCDPISEHNRLYWYRQTLGQGPEFLTYFQNEAQLEKSRLLSDRFSAERPKGSFSTLEIQRTEQGDSAMYLCASSLEWGAELFFGEGSRLTVL.

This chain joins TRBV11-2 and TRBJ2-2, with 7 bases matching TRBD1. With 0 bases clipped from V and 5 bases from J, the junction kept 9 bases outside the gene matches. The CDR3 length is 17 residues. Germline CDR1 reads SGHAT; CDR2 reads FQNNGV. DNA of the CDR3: TGTGCCAGCAGCTTAGATCGGGACAGTGGGGCGACCGGGGAGCTGTTTTTT. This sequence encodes CASSLDRDSGATGELFF. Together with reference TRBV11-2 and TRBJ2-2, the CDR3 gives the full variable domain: EAGVAQSPRYKIIEKRQSVAFWCNPISGHATLYWYQQILGQGPKLLIQFQNNGVVDDSQLPKDRFSAERLKGVDSTLKIQPAKLEDSAVYLCASSLDRDSGATGELFFGEGSRLTVL.

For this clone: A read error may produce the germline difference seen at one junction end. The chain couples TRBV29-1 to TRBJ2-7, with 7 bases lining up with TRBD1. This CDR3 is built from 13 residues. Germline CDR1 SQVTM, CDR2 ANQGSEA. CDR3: CSVEGQVLGEQYF. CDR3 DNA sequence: TGCAGCGTGGAAGGACAGGTCCTCGGCGAGCAGTACTTC.

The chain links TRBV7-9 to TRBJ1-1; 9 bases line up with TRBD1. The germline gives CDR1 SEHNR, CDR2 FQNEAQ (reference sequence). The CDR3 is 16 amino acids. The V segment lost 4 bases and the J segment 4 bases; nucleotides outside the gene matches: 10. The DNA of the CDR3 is TGTGCCAGCAGCTCACCAGGGACAGGGATGGGCACTGAAGCTTTCTTT. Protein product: CASSSPGTGMGTEAFF. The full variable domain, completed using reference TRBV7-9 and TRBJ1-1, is DTGVSQNPRHKITKRGQNVTFRCDPISEHNRLYWYRQTLGQGPEFLTYFQNEAQLEKSRLLSDRFSAERPKGSFSTLEIQRTEQGDSAMYLCASSSPGTGMGTEAFFGQGTRLTVV.

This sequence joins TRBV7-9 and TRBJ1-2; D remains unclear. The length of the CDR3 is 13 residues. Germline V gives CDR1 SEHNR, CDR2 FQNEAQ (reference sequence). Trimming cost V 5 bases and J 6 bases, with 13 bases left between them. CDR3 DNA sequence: TGTGCCAGCAGCCTCCAAGGGCGGGATGGCTACACCTTC. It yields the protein CASSLQGRDGYTF.

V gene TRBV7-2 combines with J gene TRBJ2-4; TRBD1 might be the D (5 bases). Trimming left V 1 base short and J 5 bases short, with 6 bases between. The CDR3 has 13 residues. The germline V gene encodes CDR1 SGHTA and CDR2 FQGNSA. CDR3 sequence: CASSLGRENIQYF. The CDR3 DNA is TGTGCCAGCAGCTTAGGCAGGGAAAACATTCAGTACTTC.

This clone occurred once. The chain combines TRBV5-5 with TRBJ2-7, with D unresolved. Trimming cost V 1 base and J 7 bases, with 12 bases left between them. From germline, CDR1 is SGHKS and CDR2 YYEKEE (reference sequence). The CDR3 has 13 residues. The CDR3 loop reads CASSLLGETEQYF. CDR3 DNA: TGTGCCAGCAGCTTGCTTGGCGAGACTGAGCAGTACTTC.

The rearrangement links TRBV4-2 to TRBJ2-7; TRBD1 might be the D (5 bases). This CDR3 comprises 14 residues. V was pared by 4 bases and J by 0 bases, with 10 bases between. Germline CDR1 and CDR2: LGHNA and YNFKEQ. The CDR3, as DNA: TGTGCCAGCAGCCGGGGCGAGAGCTCCTACGAGCAGTACTTC. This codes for CASSRGESSYEQYF.

The CDR3 spells CASSIDTRLNTEAFF. The CDR3 DNA reads as TGTGCCAGTAGTATAGACACACGTTTGAACACTGAAGCTTTCTTT. The chain combines TRBV19 with TRBJ1-1; D is uncertain. This CDR3 spans 15 amino acids. Germline V lookup: CDR1 LNHDA, CDR2 SQIVND (reference sequence). The ends were cut back, 0 bases at V and 0 bases at J, with 8 bases in the middle.

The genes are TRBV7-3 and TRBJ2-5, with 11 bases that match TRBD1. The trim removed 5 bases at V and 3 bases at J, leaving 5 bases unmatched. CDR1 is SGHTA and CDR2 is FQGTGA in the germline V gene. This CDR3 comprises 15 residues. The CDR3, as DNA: TGTGCCAGCAGCGGGACAGGGGGGCTGGAAGAGACCCAGTACTTC. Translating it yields CASSGTGGLEETQYF.

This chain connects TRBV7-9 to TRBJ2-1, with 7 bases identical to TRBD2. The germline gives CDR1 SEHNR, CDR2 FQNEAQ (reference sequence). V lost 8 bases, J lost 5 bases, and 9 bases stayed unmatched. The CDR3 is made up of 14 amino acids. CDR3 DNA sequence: TGTGCCAGCCAAACAGCTAGCGGACACAATGAGCAGTTCTTC. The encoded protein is CASQTASGHNEQFF.